This entry lists 32 T cell receptor beta chains sequenced from one sample in a study of T cell changes during pregnancy in multiple sclerosis. Profiling relied on immunoSEQ multiplex PCR, and the TCRdb table lists in-frame clones only, not all of them. The sample includes some 70,000 clones, approximately 92% of them seen just once. Source: CD8+ T cells from peripheral blood mononuclear cells, taken in the third trimester of pregnancy. The receptors stem from a female donor in good health, enrolled as a control in a pregnancy study.

J is TRBJ2-7 and V is TRBV4-3, with unresolved D. The CDR3 is 13 residues long. Between the trimmed V and J ends, which lost 0 bases and 4 bases, there was a span of 7 bases. CDR1 is LGHNA, CDR2 YSLEER, per germline. In nucleotides, the CDR3 is TGCGCCAGCAGCCAAGAACGAGGTTACGAGCAGTACTTC. Protein: CASSQERGYEQYF.

The V call is TRBV9, the J call TRBJ2-5; 7 bases match TRBD2. Germline CDR1 and CDR2: SGDLS and YYNGEE. The CDR3 extends over 13 amino acids. The trim removed 4 bases at V and 4 bases at J, leaving 4 bases unmatched. CDR3 in amino acids: CASSPRGVETQYF. CDR3 in DNA: TGTGCCAGCAGCCCCCGGGGGGTAGAGACCCAGTACTTC.

This chain joins TRBV13 and TRBJ2-1, with TRBD2 matching over 12 bases. The CDR3 length is 15 residues. Germline V gene lookup returns CDR1 PRHDT and CDR2 FYEKMQ (reference sequence). Trimming cost V 5 bases and J 9 bases; bases outside gene matches: 8. The CDR3 spells CASSPTSGGFGEQFF. CDR3 coding DNA: TGTGCCAGCAGCCCGACTAGCGGGGGATTCGGTGAGCAGTTCTTC. The full variable domain, completed using reference TRBV13 and TRBJ2-1, is AAGVIQSPRHLIKEKRETATLKCYPIPRHDTVYWYQQGPGQDPQFLISFYEKMQSDKGSIPDRFSAQQFSDYHSELNMSSLELGDSALYFCASSPTSGGFGEQFFGPGTRLTVL.

V gene TRBV14 combines with J gene TRBJ2-7; D remains ambiguous. V shed 5 bases and J shed 3 bases, with 11 bases lying between them. CDR3 length equals 13 residues. Germline V lookup: CDR1 SGHDN, CDR2 FVKESK. The CDR3 sequence is CASSGEPIYEQYF. The CDR3 DNA reads as TGTGCCAGCAGCGGTGAGCCGATCTACGAGCAGTACTTC.

This chain links TRBV4-1 with TRBJ2-3, with TRBD2 identical over 7 bases. This CDR3 has 11 residues. V lost 3 bases, J lost 11 bases, and 2 bases stayed unmatched. CDR1 is MGHRA, CDR2 YSYEKL, per germline. CDR3 sequence: CASSHGGRQYF. The CDR3 nucleotides read TGCGCCAGCAGCCATGGCGGGAGGCAGTATTTT.

V is TRBV9 and J is TRBJ2-2, with D hard to call. Germline CDR1 and CDR2: SGDLS and YYNGEE. The CDR3 has 12 residues. Trimming cost V 7 bases and J 5 bases, with 9 bases left between them. CDR3: CASGRLTGELFF. DNA for the CDR3: TGTGCCAGCGGGCGCCTGACCGGGGAGCTGTTTTTT.

Comment on this clone: One end of the junction fails to match germline, which may point to a read error. The V and J genes are TRBV5-8 and TRBJ1-1, with D uncertain. CDR1 SGHTS and CDR2 YDEGEE come from the germline V gene. CDR3 length: 8 residues. The CDR3 coding sequence is TGTGCCAGCAGCTTGGATGTATTT. Its translation: CASSLDVF.

The chain has TRBV6-4 and TRBJ2-3; 7 nucleotides line up with TRBD2. From germline, CDR1 is MRHNA and CDR2 SNTAGT. The CDR3 loop spans 14 amino acids. With 2 bases clipped from V and 4 bases from J, the junction kept 3 bases outside the gene matches. The chain's CDR3 is CASSDARGSDTQYF. The CDR3 DNA is TGTGCCAGCAGTGACGCGCGGGGGTCAGATACGCAGTATTTT.

The gene calls are TRBV27 and TRBJ2-2; the match to TRBD1 covers 7 bases. Trimming at V came to 3 bases and at J to 7 bases, leaving 8 bases not matched to a gene. The germline CDR1 and CDR2 sequences are MNHEY and SMNVEV (reference sequence). The CDR3 has 15 residues. The CDR3 protein is CASSFTGTADGELFF. CDR3 DNA sequence: TGTGCCAGCAGTTTCACCGGGACAGCAGACGGGGAGCTGTTTTTT.

The chain links TRBV7-9 to TRBJ1-2; 7 positions match TRBD1. V lost 5 bases to trimming and J lost 6 bases; unmatched junction nucleotides: 6. CDR1 and CDR2 (germline): SEHNR, FQNEAQ (reference sequence). The CDR3 consists of 13 residues. The CDR3 reads CASSPGQVDGYTF. The CDR3 DNA follows: TGTGCCAGCAGCCCTGGACAGGTAGATGGCTACACCTTC.

J is TRBJ2-3 and V is TRBV2; TRBD2 agrees at 9 bases. With V trimmed by 1 base and J by 2 bases, 4 bases remained unmatched. This CDR3 has 16 residues. Germline values: CDR1 SNHLY, CDR2 FYNNEI. DNA of the CDR3: TGTGCCAGCAGTGAAGTGCTAGCGGGGTACACAGATACGCAGTATTTT. Its translation: CASSEVLAGYTDTQYF.

The chain recombines TRBV30 with TRBJ1-1, with a possible D match to TRBD1 (6 bases). The CDR3 sequence is 14 residues long. The germline V and J ends were trimmed by 5 bases and 1 base, with 14 bases remaining between them. CDR1 and CDR2 from the germline V gene are GTSNPN and SVGIG (reference sequence). The CDR3 region is CAWSGAYKNTEAFF. CDR3 nucleotide sequence: TGTGCCTGGTCAGGGGCTTATAAGAACACTGAAGCTTTCTTT.

In DNA, the CDR3 is TGTGCCAGCAGCTGGACTACGGGCGCCACTGAAGCTTTCTTT. It codes for CASSWTTGATEAFF. The chain combines TRBV5-6 with TRBJ1-1; D unclear. V lost 3 bases and J lost 4, with 13 bases in between. This CDR3 contains 14 residues. Germline CDR1 is SGHDT and CDR2 is YYEEEE.

This chain connects TRBV7-2 to TRBJ2-1; no firm D call. CDR3 size: 12 residues. The V end was cut by 4 bases, the J end by 8 bases, with 9 bases between. Germline-derived CDR1 and CDR2 are SGHTA and FQGNSA. In DNA, the CDR3 is TGTGCCAGCAGCTATTCCCGGGATGAGCAGTTCTTC. This sequence encodes CASSYSRDEQFF.

V is TRBV29-1 and J is TRBJ1-2; 7 bases fit TRBD1. Germline V gives CDR1 SQVTM, CDR2 ANQGSEA. With 2 bases clipped from V and 4 bases from J, the junction kept 7 bases outside the gene matches. The CDR3 contains 14 residues. CDR3 sequence reads: CSVELGTDPYGYTF. The CDR3 region has the DNA TGCAGCGTTGAATTGGGGACAGATCCCTATGGCTACACCTTC.

This sequence joins TRBV14 and TRBJ2-3; D gene uncertain. The CDR3 covers 13 residues. Germline CDR1 reads SGHDN; CDR2 reads FVKESK. V lost 1 base and J lost 2, with 4 bases in between. As DNA, the CDR3 is TGTGCCAGCAGCCAAGCAGTCACAGATACGCAGTATTTT. This codes for CASSQAVTDTQYF.

The chain recombines TRBV4-3 with TRBJ2-3, with 9 nucleotides matching TRBD2. From germline, CDR1 is LGHNA and CDR2 YSLEER. Trimming removed 0 bases from V and 7 bases from J; junction bases left unmatched: 11. The CDR3 has 17 residues. The CDR3 bases are TGCGCCAGCAGCCAAGATGAGGCGGGGGGGCCTACACATACGCAGTATTTT. Encoded protein: CASSQDEAGGPTHTQYF.

The chain has TRBV5-4 and TRBJ1-4; D gene unclear. This CDR3 comprises 15 residues. From germline, CDR1 is SGHNT and CDR2 YYREEE (reference sequence). The V gene lost 4 bases and the J gene lost 5 bases, with 15 bases spanning the gap. In DNA, the CDR3 is TGTGCCAGCAGCCCGACGCCGGAAGCGAATGAAAAACTGTTTTTT. This encodes CASSPTPEANEKLFF.

The chain carries TRBV4-1 and TRBJ1-2; perhaps TRBD1 as D (5 bases). The CDR3 loop spans 15 amino acids. Germline-derived CDR1 and CDR2 are MGHRA and YSYEKL. V was trimmed by 4 bases and J by 1 base, leaving 13 bases between them. The CDR3 sequence is CASSPSAGINYGYTF. The CDR3 coding sequence is TGCGCCAGCAGCCCCTCGGCAGGGATTAACTATGGCTACACCTTC.

The V call is TRBV29-1, the J call TRBJ2-3; 10 positions match TRBD1. J was trimmed by 5 bases and V by 1 base; bases with no gene match: 12. This CDR3 comprises 17 residues. CDR1 is SQVTM, CDR2 ANQGSEA, per germline. This CDR3 reads CSVEAPLDRGTLDTQYF. DNA for the CDR3: TGCAGCGTTGAAGCCCCCCTGGACAGGGGGACATTAGATACGCAGTATTTT.

The chain couples TRBV5-1 to TRBJ2-3; 13 bases fit TRBD2. The length of the CDR3 is 17 residues. Germline values: CDR1 SGHRS, CDR2 YFSETQ. After removal of 3 bases from V and 2 bases from J, the junction contained 6 bases not matched to a gene. CDR3: CASSSGLAGADTDTQYF. CDR3 sequence (DNA): TGCGCCAGCAGCTCCGGACTAGCGGGGGCCGACACAGATACGCAGTATTTT.

A few counts support this clone. The J gene is TRBJ1-6, the V gene TRBV30; TRBD1 matches 8 bases. Germline V gene data show CDR1 as GTSNPN and CDR2 as SVGIG (reference sequence). The CDR3 extends over 14 amino acids. Trimming cost V 4 bases and J 8 bases; bases outside gene matches: 7. Written as DNA, the CDR3 is TGTGCCTGGACTACCGGGACAGGAGATTCACCCCTCCACTTT. It yields the protein CAWTTGTGDSPLHF.

V and J are TRBV9 and TRBJ2-1; TRBD1 might be the D (5 bases). Germline V gives CDR1 SGDLS, CDR2 YYNGEE. V gave up 0 bases and J gave up 0 bases, with 13 bases separating them. The CDR3 length is 17 residues. Here the CDR3 DNA reads TGTGCCAGCAGCGTAGGTTCAAGGGGCCTCTCCTACAATGAGCAGTTCTTC. Its translation: CASSVGSRGLSYNEQFF.

This sequence joins TRBV5-4 and TRBJ2-5; 9 bases align to TRBD2. Germline V gives CDR1 SGHNT, CDR2 YYREEE (reference sequence). V lost 1 base, J lost 5 bases, and 9 bases stayed unmatched. CDR3 length equals 16 residues. The CDR3 spells CASSLLAGAGGETQYF. CDR3 nucleotides: TGTGCCAGCAGCTTGTTAGCGGGGGCCGGGGGGGAGACCCAGTACTTC.

The table lists this clone with a count of one. The V call is TRBV4-3, the J call TRBJ2-7, with a weak D call TRBD2 (6 bases). This CDR3 contains 13 residues. CDR1 LGHNA and CDR2 YSLEER come from the germline V gene. The V gene lost 3 bases and the J gene lost 3 bases, with 9 bases spanning the gap. Here the CDR3 DNA reads TGCGCCAGCAGCCAGGGACTTGACTACGAGCAGTACTTC. Its protein product is CASSQGLDYEQYF.

The V and J genes are TRBV27 and TRBJ1-5; TRBD1 matches 11 bases. Trimming removed 5 bases from V and 7 bases from J; junction bases left unmatched: 4. The CDR3 is made up of 14 amino acids. From germline, CDR1 is MNHEY and CDR2 SMNVEV (reference sequence). The CDR3 reads CASSVDRGQQPQHF. Here the CDR3 DNA reads TGTGCCAGCAGTGTGGACAGGGGGCAACAGCCCCAGCATTTT.

The V and J genes are TRBV6-6 and TRBJ2-2; 9 bases agree with TRBD1. There are 14 residues in the CDR3. The ends lost 7 bases at V and 5 bases at J; junction bases unmatched: 5. Germline lookup yields CDR1 MNHNY and CDR2 SVGAGI (reference sequence). In nucleotides, the CDR3 is TGTGCCAGCACTGGGACAGGGAGAACCGGGGAGCTGTTTTTT. Amino acid sequence: CASTGTGRTGELFF.

The CDR3 loop is CAGDRRRGYTF. The CDR3 DNA reads TGTGCCGGGGATCGTAGGAGGGGCTACACCTTC. This chain connects TRBV30 to TRBJ1-2; D remains unclear. The CDR3 contains 11 residues. Germline V gene lookup returns CDR1 GTSNPN and CDR2 SVGIG (reference sequence). V dropped 8 bases and J dropped 8 bases, with 15 bases sitting between them.

The V gene is TRBV30, the J gene TRBJ2-7; D is perhaps TRBD1 (6 bases). Trimming cost V 2 bases and J 4 bases, with 15 bases left between them. This CDR3 comprises 14 residues. Germline V gives CDR1 GTSNPN, CDR2 SVGIG (reference sequence). The chain's CDR3 is CAWSRRQAYYEQYF. The CDR3 region has the DNA TGTGCCTGGAGTAGAAGACAGGCGTATTACGAGCAGTACTTC.

The chain is built from TRBV13 and TRBJ1-4; 7 nucleotides align to TRBD1. J gave up 4 bases and V 4 bases, and 6 bases lay outside the gene matches. Germline V gene data show CDR1 as PRHDT and CDR2 as FYEKMQ (reference sequence). CDR3 length equals 15 residues. CDR3 loop: CASSYQGGFNEKLFF. The CDR3 DNA reads TGTGCCAGCAGCTACCAGGGGGGTTTTAATGAAAAACTGTTTTTT.

The V and J genes are TRBV27 and TRBJ2-7; 7 positions match TRBD1. Germline lookup yields CDR1 MNHEY and CDR2 SMNVEV (reference sequence). The CDR3 is 13 residues long. Trimming cost V 2 bases and J 7 bases; bases outside gene matches: 5. The CDR3 is CASSLDRVGEQYF. DNA of the CDR3: TGTGCCAGCAGTTTAGACAGGGTTGGAGAGCAGTACTTC.

The chain combines TRBV7-9 with TRBJ1-2; D ambiguous. CDR1 and CDR2 (germline): SEHNR, FQNEAQ (reference sequence). With 1 base removed from V and 7 bases from J, the gap between germline ends came to 13 bases. There are 14 residues in the CDR3. The CDR3, as DNA: TGTGCCAGCAGCTTAGAGACATTCCCTACTGGCTACACCTTC. Its protein product is CASSLETFPTGYTF.